This T cell receptor (beta chain) was sequenced during a study of T cells in Graves' hyperthyroidism and ophthalmopathy. This clonotype was observed at least ten times. Its antigen is unknown. Using RNA transcripts as the source, TCR beta CDR3 regions were amplified. A set of HTBI primers served as the primers for a first-round RT-PCR of the TCR CDR3. TCRdb re-called the multiplex PCR reads with MiXCR, one entry per CDR3 protein. The table lists 690,000 or so distinct CDR3 sequences, 18% of them singletons. Diagnostic assessment was based on clinical symptoms, serum thyroxine and TRAb, thyroid ultrasound and orbital computed tomography. Drawn at first hyperthyroidism diagnosis, the blood sample preceded any ophthalmopathy symptoms. The CDR3 totals 12 residues. CDR1 and CDR2 from the germline V gene are MNHNS and SASEGT. V shed 8 bases and J shed 6 bases, with 13 bases lying between them. Study outcomes and limitations: Ophthalmopathy, which appeared later, was predicted by the model a median 6.5 months before onset. Most expanded thyroid clonotypes above 0.001 also appeared in blood.

The chain combines TRBV6-1 with TRBJ1-2, with D possibly being TRBD1 (5 bases). Sample: blood. The origin of this receptor is a woman in her fifties or sixties with Graves' hyperthyroidism that later progressed to Graves' ophthalmopathy. The CDR3 here is CASGQGLNGYTF. The CDR3 bases are TGTGCCAGCGGGCAGGGACTCAATGGCTACACCTTC.